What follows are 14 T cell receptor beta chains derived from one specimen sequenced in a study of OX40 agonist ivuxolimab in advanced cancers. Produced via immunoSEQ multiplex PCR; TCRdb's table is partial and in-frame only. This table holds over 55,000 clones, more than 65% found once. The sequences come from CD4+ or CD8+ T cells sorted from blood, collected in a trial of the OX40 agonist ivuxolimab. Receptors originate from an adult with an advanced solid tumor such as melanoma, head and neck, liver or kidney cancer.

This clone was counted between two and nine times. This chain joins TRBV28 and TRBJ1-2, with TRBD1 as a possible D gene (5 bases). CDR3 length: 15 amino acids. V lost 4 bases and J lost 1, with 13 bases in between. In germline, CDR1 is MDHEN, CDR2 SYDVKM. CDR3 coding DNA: TGTGCCAGCAGTTCCCTCCTGACAGTTAACTATGGCTACACCTTC. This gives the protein CASSSLLTVNYGYTF.

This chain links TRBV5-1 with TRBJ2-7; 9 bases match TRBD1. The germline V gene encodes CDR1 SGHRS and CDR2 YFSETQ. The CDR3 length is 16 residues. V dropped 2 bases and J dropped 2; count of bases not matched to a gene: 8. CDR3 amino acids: CASSFSRDRVTYEQYF. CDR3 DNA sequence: TGCGCCAGCAGCTTTTCCCGGGACAGGGTAACCTACGAGCAGTACTTC.

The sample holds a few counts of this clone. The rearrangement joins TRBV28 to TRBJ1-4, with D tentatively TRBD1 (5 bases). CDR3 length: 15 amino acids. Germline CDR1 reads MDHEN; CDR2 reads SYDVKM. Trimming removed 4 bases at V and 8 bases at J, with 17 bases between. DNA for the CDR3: TGTGCCAGCAGTTCATCAGGGTTGGGAGACGAAAAACTGTTTTTT. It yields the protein CASSSSGLGDEKLFF.

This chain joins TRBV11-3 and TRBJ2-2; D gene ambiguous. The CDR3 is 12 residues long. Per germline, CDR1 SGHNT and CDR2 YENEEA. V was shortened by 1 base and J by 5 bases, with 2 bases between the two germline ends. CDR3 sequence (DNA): TGTGCCAGCAGCTTAGTGACCGGGGAGCTGTTTTTT. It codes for CASSLVTGELFF.

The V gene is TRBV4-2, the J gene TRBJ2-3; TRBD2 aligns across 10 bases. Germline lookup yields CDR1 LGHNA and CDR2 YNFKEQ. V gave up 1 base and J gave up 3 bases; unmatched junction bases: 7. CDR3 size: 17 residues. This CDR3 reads CASSQVAGTSVTDTQYF. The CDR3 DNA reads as TGTGCCAGCAGCCAAGTAGCCGGGACTAGCGTTACAGATACGCAGTATTTT.

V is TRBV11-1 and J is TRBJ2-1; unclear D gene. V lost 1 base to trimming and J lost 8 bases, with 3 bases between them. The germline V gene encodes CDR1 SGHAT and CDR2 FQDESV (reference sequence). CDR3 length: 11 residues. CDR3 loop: CASSLEHEQFF. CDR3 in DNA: TGTGCCAGCAGCTTAGAGCATGAGCAGTTCTTC.

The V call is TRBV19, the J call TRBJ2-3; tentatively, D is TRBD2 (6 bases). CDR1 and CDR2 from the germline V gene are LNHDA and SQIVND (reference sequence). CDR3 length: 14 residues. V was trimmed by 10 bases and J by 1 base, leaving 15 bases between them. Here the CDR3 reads CATVSGGGTDTQYF. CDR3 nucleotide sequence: TGTGCCACCGTGTCCGGAGGGGGCACAGATACGCAGTATTTT.

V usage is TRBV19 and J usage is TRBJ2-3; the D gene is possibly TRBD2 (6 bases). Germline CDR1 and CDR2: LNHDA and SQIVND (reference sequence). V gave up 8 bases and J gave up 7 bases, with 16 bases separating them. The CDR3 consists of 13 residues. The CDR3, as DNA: TGTGCCAGTGGGGTTGGCGGGATAAATACGCAGTATTTT. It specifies CASGVGGINTQYF.

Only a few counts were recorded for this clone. The CDR3 here is CASSPPGHTEAFF. DNA of the CDR3: TGTGCCAGCAGCCCCCCCGGGCACACTGAAGCTTTCTTT. The genes are TRBV7-2 and TRBJ1-1; D remains unclear. The germline V and J ends were trimmed by 5 bases and 3 bases, with 10 bases remaining between them. The CDR3 totals 13 residues. The germline gives CDR1 SGHTA, CDR2 FQGNSA. Drawing the rest from reference TRBV7-2 and TRBJ1-1, the complete variable domain is GAGVSQSPSNKVTEKGKDVELRCDPISGHTALYWYRQSLGQGLEFLIYFQGNSAPDKSGLPSDRFSAERTGGSVSTLTIQRTQQEDSAVYLCASSPPGHTEAFFGQGTRLTVV.

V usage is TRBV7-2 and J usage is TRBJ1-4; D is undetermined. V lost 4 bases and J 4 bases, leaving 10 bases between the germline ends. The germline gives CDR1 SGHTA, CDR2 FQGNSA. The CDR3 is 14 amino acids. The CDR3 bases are TGTGCCAGCAGCTGGACGTTCGGTAATGAAAAACTGTTTTTT. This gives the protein CASSWTFGNEKLFF. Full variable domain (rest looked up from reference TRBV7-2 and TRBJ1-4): GAGVSQSPSNKVTEKGKDVELRCDPISGHTALYWYRQSLGQGLEFLIYFQGNSAPDKSGLPSDRFSAERTGGSVSTLTIQRTQQEDSAVYLCASSWTFGNEKLFFGSGTQLSVL.

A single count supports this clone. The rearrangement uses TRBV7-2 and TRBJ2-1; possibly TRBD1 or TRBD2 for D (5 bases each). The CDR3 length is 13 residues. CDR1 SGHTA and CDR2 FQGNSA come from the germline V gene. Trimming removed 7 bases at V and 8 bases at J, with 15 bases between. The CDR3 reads CASTLGRDDEQFF. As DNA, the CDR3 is TGTGCCAGCACCCTTGGAAGGGACGATGAGCAGTTCTTC.

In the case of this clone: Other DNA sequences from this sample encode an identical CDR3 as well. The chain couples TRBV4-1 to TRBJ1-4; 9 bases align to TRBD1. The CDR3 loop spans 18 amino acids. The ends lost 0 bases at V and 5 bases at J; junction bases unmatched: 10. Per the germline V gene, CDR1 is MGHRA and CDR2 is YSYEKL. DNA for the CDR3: TGCGCCAGCAGCCAAGAAGGGGCTACAGGGGGCTGGAATGAAAAACTGTTTTTT. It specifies CASSQEGATGGWNEKLFF.

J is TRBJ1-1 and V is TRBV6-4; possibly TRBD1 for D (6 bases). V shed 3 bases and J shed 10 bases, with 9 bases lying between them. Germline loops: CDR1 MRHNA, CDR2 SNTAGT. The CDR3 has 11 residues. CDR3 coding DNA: TGTGCCAGCAGTGAAGGGACACGAGCTTTCTTT. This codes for CASSEGTRAFF.

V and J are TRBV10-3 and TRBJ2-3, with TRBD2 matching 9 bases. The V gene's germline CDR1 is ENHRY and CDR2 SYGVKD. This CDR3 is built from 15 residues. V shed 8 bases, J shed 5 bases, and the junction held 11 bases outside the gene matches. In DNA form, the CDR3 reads TGTGCCATCTGCCCGCGCGCGGGAGGGAAAGATACGCAGTATTTT. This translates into CAICPRAGGKDTQYF.